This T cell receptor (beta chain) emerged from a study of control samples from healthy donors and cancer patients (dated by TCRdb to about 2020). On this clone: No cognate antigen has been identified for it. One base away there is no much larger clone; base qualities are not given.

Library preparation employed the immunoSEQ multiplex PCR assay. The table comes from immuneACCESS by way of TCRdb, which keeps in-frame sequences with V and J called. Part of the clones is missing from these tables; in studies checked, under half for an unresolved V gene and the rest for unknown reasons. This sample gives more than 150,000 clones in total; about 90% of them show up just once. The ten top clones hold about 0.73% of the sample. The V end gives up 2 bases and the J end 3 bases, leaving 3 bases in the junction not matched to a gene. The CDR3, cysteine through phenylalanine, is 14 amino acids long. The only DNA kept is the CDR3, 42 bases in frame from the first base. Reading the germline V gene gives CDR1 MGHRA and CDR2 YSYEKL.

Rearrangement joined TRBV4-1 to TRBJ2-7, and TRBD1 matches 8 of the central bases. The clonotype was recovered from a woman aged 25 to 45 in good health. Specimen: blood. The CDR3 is CASSQTGGFYEQYF. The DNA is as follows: TGCGCCAGCAGCCAAACAGGGGGTTTCTACGAGCAGTACTTC.